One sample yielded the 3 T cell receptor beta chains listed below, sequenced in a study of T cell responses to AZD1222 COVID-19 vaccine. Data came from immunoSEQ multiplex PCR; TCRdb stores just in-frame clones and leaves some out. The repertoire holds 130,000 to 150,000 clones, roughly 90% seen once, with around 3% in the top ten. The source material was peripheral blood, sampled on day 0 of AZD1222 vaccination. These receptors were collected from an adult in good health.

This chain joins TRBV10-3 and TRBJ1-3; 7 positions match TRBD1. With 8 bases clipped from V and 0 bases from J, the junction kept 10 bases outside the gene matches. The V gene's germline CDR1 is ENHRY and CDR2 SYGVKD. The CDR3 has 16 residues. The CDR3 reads CAIGNRGLNSGNTIYF. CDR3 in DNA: TGTGCCATCGGTAACAGGGGCCTGAACTCTGGAAACACCATATATTTT.

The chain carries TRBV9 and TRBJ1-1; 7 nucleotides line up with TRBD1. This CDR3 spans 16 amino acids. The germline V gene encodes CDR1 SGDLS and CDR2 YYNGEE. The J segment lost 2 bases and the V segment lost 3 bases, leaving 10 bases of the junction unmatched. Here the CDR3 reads CASSEEGAPGNTEAFF. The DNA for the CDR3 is TGTGCCAGCAGCGAGGAGGGGGCTCCCGGTAACACTGAAGCTTTCTTT.

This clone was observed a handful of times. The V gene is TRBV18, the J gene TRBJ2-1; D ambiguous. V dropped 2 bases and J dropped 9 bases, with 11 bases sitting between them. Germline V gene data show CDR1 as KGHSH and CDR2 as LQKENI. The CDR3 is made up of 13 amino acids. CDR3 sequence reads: CASSPGAPGEQFF. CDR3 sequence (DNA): TGTGCCAGCTCACCAGGAGCCCCAGGTGAGCAGTTCTTC.